This TCR beta chain was documented in a study of T cell responses to AZD1222 COVID-19 vaccine. Findings and caveats of the study: The number of AZD1222 recipients seropositive at baseline was only five to seven. In all cases, repertoires were sampled only after the peak T cell response.

Comment on this clone: Its antigen is unknown.

Data came from immunoSEQ multiplex PCR; TCRdb stores just in-frame clones and leaves some out. The table has about 170,000 clones, around 90% seen once; the top ten hold roughly 4%. Trimming took 5 bases from V and 6 from J, leaving 23 bases between them. Germline-derived CDR1 and CDR2 are MNHEY and SMNVEV (reference sequence). CDR3 size: 18 residues. The specimen was peripheral blood, collected 28 days after the second dose of the MenACWY control vaccine. The receptor comes from an adult who received the MenACWY meningococcal vaccine as a control. The chain links TRBV27 to TRBJ1-6, with D maybe TRBD1 (5 bases). This chain's CDR3 is CASSVLLLQGAGNSPLHF. In DNA form, the CDR3 reads TGTGCCAGCAGTGTACTTCTTCTCCAGGGAGCCGGTAATTCACCCCTCCACTTT.